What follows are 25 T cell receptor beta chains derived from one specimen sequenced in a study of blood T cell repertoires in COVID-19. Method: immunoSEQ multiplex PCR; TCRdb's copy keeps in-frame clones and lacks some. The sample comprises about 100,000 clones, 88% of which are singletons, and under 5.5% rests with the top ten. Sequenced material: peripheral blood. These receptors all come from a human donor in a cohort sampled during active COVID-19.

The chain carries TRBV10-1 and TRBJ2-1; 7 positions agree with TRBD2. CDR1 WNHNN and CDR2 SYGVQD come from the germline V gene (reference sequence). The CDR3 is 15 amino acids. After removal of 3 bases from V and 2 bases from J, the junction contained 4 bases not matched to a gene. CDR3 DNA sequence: TGCGCCAGCAGTGAAAGAGCGGGACCCTACAATGAGCAGTTCTTC. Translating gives CASSERAGPYNEQFF.

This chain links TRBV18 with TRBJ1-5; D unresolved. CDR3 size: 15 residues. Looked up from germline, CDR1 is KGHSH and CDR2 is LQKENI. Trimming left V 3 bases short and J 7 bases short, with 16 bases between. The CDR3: CASSPIHEPGQPQHF. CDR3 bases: TGTGCCAGCTCACCTATACATGAGCCGGGGCAGCCCCAGCATTTT.

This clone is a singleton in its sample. The CDR3 sequence is CASSAMGLAGGETQYF. In DNA, the CDR3 is TGTGCCAGCAGCGCGATGGGGCTAGCGGGTGGGGAGACCCAGTACTTC. This sequence joins TRBV7-6 and TRBJ2-5, with TRBD2 matching over 8 bases. Germline assignment: CDR1 SGHVS and CDR2 FNYEAQ. The CDR3 is 16 amino acids. Trimming at V came to 5 bases and at J to 5 bases, leaving 13 bases not matched to a gene.

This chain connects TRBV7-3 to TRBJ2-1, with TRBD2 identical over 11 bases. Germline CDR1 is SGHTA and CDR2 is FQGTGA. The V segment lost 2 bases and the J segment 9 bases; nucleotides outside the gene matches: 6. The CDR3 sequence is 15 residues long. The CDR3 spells CASSLLAGGRGEQFF. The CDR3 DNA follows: TGTGCCAGCAGCTTACTAGCGGGAGGTCGGGGTGAGCAGTTCTTC.

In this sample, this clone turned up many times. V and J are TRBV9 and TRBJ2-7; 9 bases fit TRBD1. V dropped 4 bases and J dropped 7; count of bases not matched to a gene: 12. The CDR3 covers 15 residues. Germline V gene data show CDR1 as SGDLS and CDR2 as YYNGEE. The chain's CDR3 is CASSSESGTGREQYF. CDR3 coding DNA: TGTGCCAGCAGCTCCGAAAGTGGGACAGGGCGAGAGCAGTACTTC.

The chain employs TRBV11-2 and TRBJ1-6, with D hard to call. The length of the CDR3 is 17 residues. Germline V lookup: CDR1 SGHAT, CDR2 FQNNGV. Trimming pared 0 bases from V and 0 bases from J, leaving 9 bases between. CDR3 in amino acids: CASSLERPSSYNSPLHF. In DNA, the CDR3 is TGTGCCAGCAGCTTAGAGAGGCCTAGCTCCTATAATTCACCCCTCCACTTT.

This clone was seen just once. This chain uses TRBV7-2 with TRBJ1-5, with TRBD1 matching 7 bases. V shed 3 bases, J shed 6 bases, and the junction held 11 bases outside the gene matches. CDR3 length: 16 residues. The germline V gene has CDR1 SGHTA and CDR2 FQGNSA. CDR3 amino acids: CASSFGQTGVGQPQHF. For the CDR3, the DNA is TGTGCCAGCAGCTTTGGCCAAACAGGGGTGGGTCAGCCCCAGCATTTT.

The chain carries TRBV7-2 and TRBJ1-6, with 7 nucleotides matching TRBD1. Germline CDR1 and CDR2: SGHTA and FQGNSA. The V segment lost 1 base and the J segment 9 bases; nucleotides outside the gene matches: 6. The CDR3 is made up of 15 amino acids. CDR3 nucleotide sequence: TGTGCCAGCAGCTTAGGGCAGGGGGACAGTTCACCCCTCCACTTT. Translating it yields CASSLGQGDSSPLHF.

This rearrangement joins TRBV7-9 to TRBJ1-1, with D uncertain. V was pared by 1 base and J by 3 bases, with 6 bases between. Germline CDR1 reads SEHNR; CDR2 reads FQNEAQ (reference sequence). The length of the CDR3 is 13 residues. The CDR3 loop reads CASSLVGDTEAFF. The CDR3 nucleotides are TGTGCCAGCAGCTTAGTCGGGGACACTGAAGCTTTCTTT.

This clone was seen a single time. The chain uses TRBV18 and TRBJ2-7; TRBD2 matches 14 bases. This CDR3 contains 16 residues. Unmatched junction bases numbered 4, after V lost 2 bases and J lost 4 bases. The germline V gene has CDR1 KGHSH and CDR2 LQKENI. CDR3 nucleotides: TGTGCCAGCTCACCAGGGACTAGCGGGAGAGGTTACGAGCAGTACTTC. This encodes CASSPGTSGRGYEQYF.

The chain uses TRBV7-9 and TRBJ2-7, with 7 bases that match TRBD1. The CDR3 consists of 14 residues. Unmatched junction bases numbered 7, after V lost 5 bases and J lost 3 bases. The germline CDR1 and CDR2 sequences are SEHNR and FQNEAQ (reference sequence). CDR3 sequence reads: CASSLPGQNYEQYF. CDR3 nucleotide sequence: TGTGCCAGCAGCCTCCCGGGACAGAACTACGAGCAGTACTTC.

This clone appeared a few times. In DNA, the CDR3 is TGTGCCAGCAGTGAATATGGGGGGGGTGCGACCCAGTACTTC. This codes for CASSEYGGGATQYF. The genes are TRBV25-1 and TRBJ2-5, with 7 bases identical to TRBD2. The V gene's germline CDR1 is MGHDK and CDR2 SYGVNS. The CDR3 totals 14 residues. V shed 0 bases and J 7 bases; nucleotides not matched to a gene: 5.

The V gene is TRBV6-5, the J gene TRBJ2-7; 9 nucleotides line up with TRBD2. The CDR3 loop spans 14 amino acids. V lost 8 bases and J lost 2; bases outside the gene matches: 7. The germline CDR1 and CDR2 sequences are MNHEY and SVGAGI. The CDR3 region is CASGSGTSPYEQYF. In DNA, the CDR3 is TGTGCCAGCGGGTCAGGGACTAGCCCCTACGAGCAGTACTTC.

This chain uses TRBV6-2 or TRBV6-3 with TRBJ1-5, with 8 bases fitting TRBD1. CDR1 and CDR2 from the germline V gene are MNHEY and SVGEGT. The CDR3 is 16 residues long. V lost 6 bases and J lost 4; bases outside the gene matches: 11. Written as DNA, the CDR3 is TGTGCCAGCAGCGGTGAACCGGACAGGGCAAATCAGCCCCAGCATTTT. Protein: CASSGEPDRANQPQHF.

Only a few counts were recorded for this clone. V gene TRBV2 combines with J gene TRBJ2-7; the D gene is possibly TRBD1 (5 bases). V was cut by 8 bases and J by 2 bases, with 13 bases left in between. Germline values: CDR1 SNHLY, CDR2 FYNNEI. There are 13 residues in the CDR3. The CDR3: CASSRDSTYEQYF. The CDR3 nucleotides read TGTGCCAGCTCGCGTGACAGTACCTACGAGCAGTACTTC.

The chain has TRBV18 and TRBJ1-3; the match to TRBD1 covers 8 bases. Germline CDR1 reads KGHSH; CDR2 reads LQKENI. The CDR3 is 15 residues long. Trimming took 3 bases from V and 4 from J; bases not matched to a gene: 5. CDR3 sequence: CASSPPTGAGNTIYF. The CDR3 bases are TGTGCCAGCTCACCCCCGACAGGGGCGGGAAACACCATATATTTT.

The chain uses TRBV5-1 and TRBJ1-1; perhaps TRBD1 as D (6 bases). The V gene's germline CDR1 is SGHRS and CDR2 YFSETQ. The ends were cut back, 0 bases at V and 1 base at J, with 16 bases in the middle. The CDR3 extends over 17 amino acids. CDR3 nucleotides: TGCGCCAGCAGCTTGGTGGCAGGGGATTTAGGGAACACTGAAGCTTTCTTT. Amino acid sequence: CASSLVAGDLGNTEAFF.

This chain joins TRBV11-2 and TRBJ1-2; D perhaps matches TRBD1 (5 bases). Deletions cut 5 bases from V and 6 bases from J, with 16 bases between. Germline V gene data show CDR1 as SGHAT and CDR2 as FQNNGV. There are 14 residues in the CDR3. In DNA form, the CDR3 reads TGTGCCAGCAGCGTAGGGTCGGGGGGAGATGGCTACACCTTC. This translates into CASSVGSGGDGYTF.

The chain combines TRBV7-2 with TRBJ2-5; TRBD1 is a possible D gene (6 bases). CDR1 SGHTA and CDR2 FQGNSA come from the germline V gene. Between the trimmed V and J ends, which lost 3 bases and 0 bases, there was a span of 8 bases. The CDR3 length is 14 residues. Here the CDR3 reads CASSLDRHQETQYF. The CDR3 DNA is TGTGCCAGCAGCTTGGACAGACACCAAGAGACCCAGTACTTC.

CDR3 sequence reads: CASSWVAGGSGEQFF. DNA of the CDR3: TGTGCCAGCAGTTGGGTAGCGGGAGGATCCGGTGAGCAGTTCTTC. This chain connects TRBV6-5 to TRBJ2-1; 10 bases map to TRBD2. The CDR3 consists of 15 residues. Germline CDR1 and CDR2: MNHEY and SVGAGI. Trimming took 4 bases from V and 9 from J; bases not matched to a gene: 9.

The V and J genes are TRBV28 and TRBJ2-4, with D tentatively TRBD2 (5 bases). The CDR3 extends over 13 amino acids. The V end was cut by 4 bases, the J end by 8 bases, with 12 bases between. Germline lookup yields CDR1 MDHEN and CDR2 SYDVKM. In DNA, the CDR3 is TGTGCCAGCAGTTCCCTCGCGCGGGACATTCAGTACTTC. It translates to CASSSLARDIQYF.

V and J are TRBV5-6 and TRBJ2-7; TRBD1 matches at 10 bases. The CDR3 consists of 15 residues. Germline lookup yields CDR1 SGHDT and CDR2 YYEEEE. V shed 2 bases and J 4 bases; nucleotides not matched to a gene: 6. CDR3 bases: TGTGCCAGCAGCTTATTTTCGGGACAGGGGTACGAGCAGTACTTC. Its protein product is CASSLFSGQGYEQYF.

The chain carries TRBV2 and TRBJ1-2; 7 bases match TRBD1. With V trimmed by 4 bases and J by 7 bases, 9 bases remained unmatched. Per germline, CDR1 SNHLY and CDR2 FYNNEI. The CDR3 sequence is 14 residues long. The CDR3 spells CASSGMEQGLGYTF. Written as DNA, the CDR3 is TGTGCCAGCAGTGGAATGGAACAGGGGCTTGGCTACACCTTC.

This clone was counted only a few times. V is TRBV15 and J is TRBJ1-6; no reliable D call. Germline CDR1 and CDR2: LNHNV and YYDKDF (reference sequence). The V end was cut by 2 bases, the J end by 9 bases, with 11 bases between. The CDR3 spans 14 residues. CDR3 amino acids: CATSRRYSGSPLHF. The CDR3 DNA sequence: TGTGCCACCAGCAGACGCTATAGTGGTTCACCCCTCCACTTT.

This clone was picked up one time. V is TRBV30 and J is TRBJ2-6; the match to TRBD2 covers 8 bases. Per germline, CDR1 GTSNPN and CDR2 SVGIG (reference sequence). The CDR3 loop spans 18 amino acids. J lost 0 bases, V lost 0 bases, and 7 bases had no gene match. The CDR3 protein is CAWSVLLAGPSGANVLTF. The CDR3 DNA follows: TGTGCCTGGAGTGTACTATTAGCGGGACCCTCTGGGGCCAACGTCCTGACTTTC.